Sequencing of this T cell receptor (beta chain) was carried out in a study of naive CD8 T cells in extremely preterm neonates. Across the study: The methods list adults as 20-50 years; the abstract says 25-50.

Profiled with immunoSEQ multiplex PCR; TCRdb holds only in-frame clones, not every one. This repertoire shows roughly 6,800 clones, under 98% found once; its top ten account for 0.36%. The V end lost 3 bases, the J end lost 13 bases, and 16 bases lay between the germline ends. This CDR3 is built from 14 residues. Looked up from germline, CDR1 is MDHEN and CDR2 is SYDVKM. This clone was observed a single time. Additional DNA sequences in this sample encode the identical CDR3. Peripheral blood came from healthy roughly 16-60 month-old surgical children and healthy nonsmoking adults. Healthy nonsmoking adult controls were aged about 18-55 years, with median age about 39 years.

The sequenced sample consisted of naive CD8+ T cells from blood. The TCR comes from a human donor in good health. The gene calls are TRBV28 and TRBJ1-6, with D maybe TRBD1 (6 bases). In nucleotides, the CDR3 is TGTGCCAGCAGTTTTGGGAACAGGGTTTCCCCCCTCCACTTT. Amino acids: CASSFGNRVSPLHF.